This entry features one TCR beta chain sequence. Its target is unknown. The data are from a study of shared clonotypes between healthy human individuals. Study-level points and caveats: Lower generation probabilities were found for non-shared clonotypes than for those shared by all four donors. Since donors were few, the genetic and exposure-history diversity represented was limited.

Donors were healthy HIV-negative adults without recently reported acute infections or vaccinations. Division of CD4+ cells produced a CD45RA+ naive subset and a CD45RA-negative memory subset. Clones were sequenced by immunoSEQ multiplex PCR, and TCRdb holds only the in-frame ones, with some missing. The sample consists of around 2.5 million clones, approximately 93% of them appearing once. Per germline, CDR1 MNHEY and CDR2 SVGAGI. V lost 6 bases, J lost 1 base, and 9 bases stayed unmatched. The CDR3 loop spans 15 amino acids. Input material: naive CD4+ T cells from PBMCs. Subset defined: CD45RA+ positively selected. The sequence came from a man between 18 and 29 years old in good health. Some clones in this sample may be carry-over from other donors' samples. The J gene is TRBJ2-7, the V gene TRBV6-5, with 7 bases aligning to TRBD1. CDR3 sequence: CASSKNRDRSYEQYF. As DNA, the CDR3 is TGTGCCAGCAGCAAAAACCGGGACAGATCCTACGAGCAGTACTTC.